Only one count was recorded for the clone carrying this TCR beta chain. Its antigen remains unknown. CDR1 is LNHNV and CDR2 is YYDKDF in the germline V gene (reference sequence). V was trimmed by 5 bases and J by 3 bases, leaving 8 bases between them. The CDR3 is 13 amino acids. This sample stems from a study of radiotherapy plus CTLA-4 blockade in lung cancer. Points from the study as a whole: The authors reported that early blood T cell clone dynamics, with interferon-beta, best predicted response. Researchers report tumor-derived TCR clones expanding in blood after radiotherapy plus ipilimumab.

Using immunoSEQ multiplex PCR, the repertoire was profiled, and TCRdb retains in-frame clones only, with some absent. This table holds around 59,000 clones, roughly 76% found once. The receptor's source is a human donor with non-small cell lung cancer whose response to radiotherapy plus ipilimumab could not be evaluated. This chain joins TRBV15 and TRBJ1-5; D not certain. The specimen was peripheral blood, collected from a patient treated with radiotherapy plus ipilimumab. The CDR3 DNA follows: TGTGCCACCAGCGTACAAGACAATCAGCCCCAGCATTTT. It codes for CATSVQDNQPQHF.